The 5 T cell receptor beta chains given below trace back to one sample, sequenced in a study of breast tumors, draining lymph nodes, adjacent tissues. One entry per CDR3 protein results from TCRdb running MiXCR on the multiplex PCR reads. The table lists roughly 70,000 distinct CDR3 sequences, approximately 40% of them singletons, with 8.4% in the top ten. The sample consisted of breast tumor tissue. The receptor set was obtained from a female donor with breast cancer. Some clones in this sample may be carry-over from other donors' samples.

This clonotype was observed many times. The chain uses TRBV30 and TRBJ1-5; D uncertain. Per germline, CDR1 GTSNPN and CDR2 SVGIG (reference sequence). Trimming removed 1 base at V and 3 bases at J, with 7 bases between. The CDR3 has 13 amino acids. CDR3 coding DNA: TGTGCCTGGAGTGAAGGGCCCAATCAGCCCCAGCATTTT. Protein product: CAWSEGPNQPQHF.

This clonotype was counted ten times or more. The chain carries TRBV9 and TRBJ2-3; 7 bases are shared with TRBD1. V shed 4 bases, J shed 2 bases, and the junction held 7 bases outside the gene matches. Germline lookup yields CDR1 SGDLS and CDR2 YYNGEE. The CDR3 is made up of 15 amino acids. The CDR3: CASSTPTGVTDTQYF. CDR3 bases: TGTGCCAGCAGCACGCCCACAGGGGTCACAGATACGCAGTATTTT. Full variable domain (remainder filled in from reference TRBV9 and TRBJ2-3): DSGVTQTPKHLITATGQRVTLRCSPRSGDLSVYWYQQSLDQGLQFLIQYYNGEERAKGNILERFSAQQFPDLHSELNLSSLELGDSALYFCASSTPTGVTDTQYFGPGTRLTVL.

This clonotype occurred many times. The rearrangement links TRBV10-3 to TRBJ2-3, with 9 bases matching TRBD1. V lost 2 bases to trimming and J lost 4 bases; unmatched junction nucleotides: 7. The CDR3 has 16 residues. Germline values: CDR1 ENHRY, CDR2 SYGVKD. The CDR3 region is CAISEANGQGPDTQYF. For the CDR3, the DNA is TGTGCCATCAGTGAGGCGAACGGACAGGGGCCAGATACGCAGTATTTT.

This clonotype was seen ten or more times. It may be a read error: a sequence one base away is much more abundant. The V gene is TRBV9, the J gene TRBJ2-1; 8 bases fit TRBD1. This CDR3 region has 17 residues. The J segment lost 9 bases and the V segment lost 1 base, leaving 15 bases of the junction unmatched. Germline CDR1 is SGDLS and CDR2 is YYNGEE. The CDR3 is CASSVLPNRDRLAEQFF. The CDR3 nucleotides are TGTGCCAGCAGCGTACTCCCAAACCGGGACAGGTTGGCTGAGCAGTTCTTC.

This clonotype was detected a few times. The DNA of the CDR3 is TGTGCCAGCAGCTACCGGGGCGGGGGGGCCGTAGATACGCAGTATTTT. Translated: CASSYRGGGAVDTQYF. The rearrangement joins TRBV6-5 to TRBJ2-3, with 9 positions matching TRBD2. The CDR3 length is 16 residues. V lost 6 bases to trimming and J lost 5 bases; unmatched junction nucleotides: 12. Germline lookup yields CDR1 MNHEY and CDR2 SVGAGI.